A single sample gave rise to the 16 T cell receptor beta chains below, sequenced in a study of metastatic and nonmetastatic thyroid tumors (dated by TCRdb to 2018 to 2021). None of the patients had been given any treatment before thyroid surgery. Receptor amplification or capture employed PCR. Sequencing took place on an Illumina HiSeq 4000. TCRdb ran its own pipeline on the public reads, namely fastp trimming at Q25 and MiXCR clone calling, and kept in-frame beta chains. This sample is represented by 21,000 or so clones; about 17% of them were singletons. Roughly 21% of the sample is taken by the ten largest. Sequencing was done on a sample of blood. These receptors were collected from a male donor with papillary thyroid cancer or a benign thyroid nodule (not recorded which). Some clones in this sample may be carry-over from other donors' samples.

This clone was recorded a few times. The chain couples TRBV5-4 to TRBJ2-1, with TRBD2 matching 10 bases. The J segment lost 7 bases and the V segment lost 4 bases, leaving 5 bases of the junction unmatched. Germline V gene data show CDR1 as SGHNT and CDR2 as YYREEE (reference sequence). This CDR3 has 14 residues. The CDR3 nucleotides are TGTGCCAGCAGCCAAACTAGCGGGAAAAATGAGCAGTTCTTC. Translating it yields CASSQTSGKNEQFF.

This clone was seen at least ten times. Mismatch with germline at one junction end may stem from a read error. This specimen includes other DNA sequences encoding the same CDR3. V and J are TRBV10-3 and TRBJ1-1, with D maybe TRBD1 (5 bases). The CDR3 contains 13 residues. Germline V gene data show CDR1 as ENHRY and CDR2 as SYGVKD. CDR3 residues: CAISGDGNTEAFF. Written as DNA, the CDR3 is TGTGCCATCAGTGGGGACGGTAACACTGAAGCCTTCTTT.

The chain combines TRBV20-1 with TRBJ2-1, with D possibly being TRBD2 (6 bases). The germline V gene encodes CDR1 DFQATT and CDR2 SNEGSKA (reference sequence). This CDR3 region has 17 residues. Deletions cut 6 bases from V and 1 base from J, with 22 bases between. CDR3 coding DNA: TGCAGTGCCCTGACTATCGGGAGTTTTCATTCCTACAATGAGCAGTTCTTC. Translating it yields CSALTIGSFHSYNEQFF.

This clone was found many times. This chain links TRBV14 with TRBJ1-4; tentatively, D is TRBD1 (6 bases). Germline V gives CDR1 SGHDN, CDR2 FVKESK. The CDR3 is made up of 14 amino acids. Trimming took 6 bases from V and 5 from J, leaving 13 bases between them. In DNA form, the CDR3 reads TGTGCCAGCAGTGCGGGGGCGAGGAATGAAAAACTGTTTTTT. It yields the protein CASSAGARNEKLFF.

The sample holds many counts of this clone. J is TRBJ2-3 and V is TRBV19; the match to TRBD1 covers 8 bases. The CDR3 loop spans 19 amino acids. Germline assignment: CDR1 LNHDA and CDR2 SQIVND (reference sequence). The V gene end was trimmed by 4 bases and the J gene end by 3 bases; junction bases not matched to a gene: 18. The DNA for the CDR3 is TGTGCCAGTAGTACGGCAGCGCTACGGACAGGGATGGAGACAGATACGCAGTATTTT. It specifies CASSTAALRTGMETDTQYF.

By share, this clone counts as medium-sized. This chain joins TRBV12-3 or TRBV12-4 and TRBJ2-1; 8 positions match TRBD2. The CDR3 consists of 14 residues. V lost 3 bases to trimming and J lost 6 bases; unmatched junction nucleotides: 4. In DNA, the CDR3 is TGTGCCAGCAGTTTGTGGCTAGCGGGCAATGAGCAGTTCTTC. It specifies CASSLWLAGNEQFF.

This clone has ten or more counts. The chain couples TRBV19 to TRBJ1-1; D gene uncertain. This CDR3 contains 13 residues. Germline CDR1 is LNHDA and CDR2 is SQIVND (reference sequence). V lost 6 bases and J 0 bases, leaving 8 bases between the germline ends. The CDR3 DNA reads as TGTGCCAGTAGCTCCGGAGTGAACACTGAAGCTTTCTTT. It codes for CASSSGVNTEAFF.

The chain is built from TRBV2 and TRBJ1-4; D unclear. V lost 6 bases to trimming and J lost 0 bases, with 20 bases between them. The CDR3 consists of 18 residues. Germline CDR1 is SNHLY and CDR2 is FYNNEI. CDR3 DNA: TGTGCCAGCAGCCAGACAAAAGCCGACACATCAACTAATGAAAAACTGTTTTTT. Its protein product is CASSQTKADTSTNEKLFF.

This clone is medium-sized. The V call is TRBV6-5, the J call TRBJ1-2; no firm D call. The CDR3 contains 12 residues. Germline CDR1 is MNHEY and CDR2 is SVGAGI. The ends were cut back, 0 bases at V and 7 bases at J, with 6 bases in the middle. CDR3 sequence: CASSYSSSGYTF. CDR3 nucleotide sequence: TGTGCCAGCAGTTACTCGTCCTCTGGCTACACCTTC.

The rearrangement links TRBV19 to TRBJ2-6; 8 bases align to TRBD2. CDR3 length equals 18 residues. V lost 6 bases to trimming and J lost 0 bases; unmatched junction nucleotides: 10. Germline CDR1 and CDR2: LNHDA and SQIVND (reference sequence). The CDR3 here is CASSERGNLVSGANVLTF. In DNA, the CDR3 is TGTGCCAGTAGCGAGCGGGGGAATCTGGTCTCTGGGGCCAACGTCCTGACTTTC.

This clone was counted ten times or more. V gene TRBV19 combines with J gene TRBJ2-1; TRBD2 might be the D (6 bases). Trimming took 8 bases from V and 4 from J, leaving 21 bases between them. Per germline, CDR1 LNHDA and CDR2 SQIVND (reference sequence). The length of the CDR3 is 16 residues. The CDR3 reads CASLPAGRLNYNEQFF. The CDR3 DNA reads TGTGCCAGTCTTCCCGCGGGACGCTTAAATTACAATGAGCAGTTCTTC.

Concerning this clone itself: A much larger clone sits a single nucleotide away, making a read error possible. This sample also contains other DNA sequences that code for the same CDR3. The chain recombines TRBV5-1 with TRBJ2-5; D not certain. This CDR3 spans 15 amino acids. Germline V gene data show CDR1 as SGHRS and CDR2 as YFSETQ. The ends were cut back, 1 base at V and 2 bases at J, with 12 bases in the middle. The CDR3 DNA reads TGCGCCAGCAGCTTGTCCTCAGGTTTACAAGAGACCCAGTACTTC. This encodes CASSLSSGLQETQYF.

This clone has at least ten counts. The V and J genes are TRBV27 and TRBJ2-3, with 7 nucleotides matching TRBD2. CDR3 length equals 13 residues. V shed 8 bases and J 4 bases; nucleotides not matched to a gene: 6. Germline CDR1 MNHEY, CDR2 SMNVEV (reference sequence). The CDR3 DNA follows: TGTGCCAGCGGGGGAGGGCTCGCAGATACGCAGTATTTT. This encodes CASGGGLADTQYF.

This clone was seen ten or more times. The V and J genes are TRBV9 and TRBJ2-5; D remains ambiguous. Germline CDR1 and CDR2: SGDLS and YYNGEE. V gave up 0 bases and J gave up 0 bases, with 12 bases separating them. The CDR3 spans 16 residues. The CDR3 DNA follows: TGTGCCAGCAGCGTAGGGGCACTTAGATACCAAGAGACCCAGTACTTC. This encodes CASSVGALRYQETQYF.

This clone was recorded at least ten times. The same CDR3 also results from other DNA sequences found in this sample. The rearrangement uses TRBV9 and TRBJ1-1, with a weak D call TRBD1 (6 bases). CDR1 is SGDLS, CDR2 YYNGEE, per germline. The CDR3 has 15 residues. V was trimmed by 4 bases and J by 4 bases, leaving 17 bases between them. Here the CDR3 DNA reads TGTGCCAGCAGCTCAGCGGGGGGGCCGGGCACTGAAGCTTTCTTT. Translating it yields CASSSAGGPGTEAFF. The full variable domain, rest sourced from reference TRBV9 and TRBJ1-1, is DSGVTQTPKHLITATGQRVTLRCSPRSGDLSVYWYQQSLDQGLQFLIQYYNGEERAKGNILERFSAQQFPDLHSELNLSSLELGDSALYFCASSSAGGPGTEAFFGQGTRLTVV.

The chain is built from TRBV27 and TRBJ2-7; 8 bases agree with TRBD1. The germline V gene encodes CDR1 MNHEY and CDR2 SMNVEV (reference sequence). The junction had 6 bases not matched to a gene; V was cut back by 6 bases and J by 5 bases. This CDR3 comprises 13 residues. In DNA, the CDR3 is TGTGCCAGCAGGTATGGACAGGGAGACGAGCAGTACTTC. It specifies CASRYGQGDEQYF.